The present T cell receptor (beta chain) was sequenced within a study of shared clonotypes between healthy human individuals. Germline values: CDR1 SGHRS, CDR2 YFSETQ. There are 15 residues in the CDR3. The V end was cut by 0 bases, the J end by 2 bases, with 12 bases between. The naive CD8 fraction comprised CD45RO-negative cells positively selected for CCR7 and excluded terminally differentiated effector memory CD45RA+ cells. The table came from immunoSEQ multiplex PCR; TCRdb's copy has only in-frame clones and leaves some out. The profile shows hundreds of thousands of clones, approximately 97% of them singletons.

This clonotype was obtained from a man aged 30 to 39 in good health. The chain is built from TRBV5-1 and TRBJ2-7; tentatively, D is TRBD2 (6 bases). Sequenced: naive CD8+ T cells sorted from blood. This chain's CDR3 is CASSLELAPAYEQYF. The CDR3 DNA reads TGCGCCAGCAGCTTGGAACTAGCTCCGGCCTACGAGCAGTACTTC. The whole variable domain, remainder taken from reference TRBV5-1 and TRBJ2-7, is KAGVTQTPRYLIKTRGQQVTLSCSPISGHRSVSWYQQTPGQGLQFLFEYFSETQRNKGNFPGRFSGRQFSNSRSEMNVSTLELGDSALYLCASSLELAPAYEQYFGPGTRLTVT.